Listed below are T cell receptor beta chains from one sample, sequenced in a study of monozygotic twins with inflammatory bowel disease. TCRdb re-called the 5' RACE reads, yielding one record per CDR3 amino acid sequence without DNA. The sample data list fewer than 350,000 distinct CDR3 sequences. The specimen sequenced was blood. The receptors here all came from a human donor with ulcerative colitis or Crohn's disease, or a healthy co-twin of an affected twin (not recorded which). Both conserved end residues are part of each CDR3.

v_gene,j_gene,CDR3aa
TRBV5-1,TRBJ1-5,CASSLSPRRNSNQPQHF
TRBV30,TRBJ1-5,CAWKRQGNGEPQHF
TRBV10-3,TRBJ2-2,CAISAVPNTGELFF
TRBV5-1,TRBJ2-7,CASRGENSYEQYF
TRBV20-1,TRBJ2-2,CSVTEFRNTGELFF
TRBV4-3,TRBJ1-6,CASSQDWSVGNSPLHF
TRBV5-1,TRBJ2-3,CASSRRLTSGGVDTQYF
TRBV7-2,TRBJ2-7,CASSLGVGGVGDEQYF
TRBV11-2,TRBJ1-2,CASSSGTGFYGYTF
TRBV5-6,TRBJ1-2,CASSPGTGGADYGYTF
TRBV7-9,TRBJ1-2,CASSLTIDRAPYGYTF
TRBV6-5,TRBJ1-6,CASSYSKAGLDSPLHF
TRBV14,TRBJ2-2,CASSQRGLNTGELFF
TRBV5-1,TRBJ2-1,CASSRDWSSYNEQFF
TRBV5-4,TRBJ2-3,CASSLLRGSGDTQYF
TRBV7-3,TRBJ2-3,CASSLTGPGADTQYF
TRBV9,TRBJ2-1,CASSVEGGSTGEQFF
TRBV6-5,TRBJ2-7,CASSYSVFDGFDYEQYF
TRBV28,TRBJ2-7,CASSLPGRRHEQYF
TRBV5-5,TRBJ2-2,CASSRGTGYANTGELFF
TRBV7-2,TRBJ2-6,CASSSRSGANVLTF
TRBV30,TRBJ1-2,CAWSVGQLNSYLYGYTF